This entry lists 14 T cell receptor beta chains sequenced from one sample in a study of blood T cells in healthy people across ages. Together with a sample-barcoded 5' primer, a J-beta primer mix was included in a second PCR lasting about 6 to 12 cycles. TCRdb passed the 5' RACE reads through MiXCR, listing each CDR3 protein once. The table shows over 1,300,000 distinct CDR3 sequences, with roughly 60% occurring only once. Sequencing used blood. The origin of the receptors is a man aged 18 to 29 in good health.

The V call is TRBV29-1, the J call TRBJ2-1; perhaps TRBD1 as D (5 bases). This CDR3 has 13 residues. Germline lookup yields CDR1 SQVTM and CDR2 ANQGSEA. Trimming took off 6 bases at V and 8 bases at J, with 17 bases between the two ends. The CDR3 coding sequence is TGCAGCGTCACAGGCGTAAACAATGATGAGCAGTTCTTC. Protein: CSVTGVNNDEQFF.

Concerning this clonotype: One junction end does not reproduce the germline sequence, and a read error may be involved. The chain joins TRBV7-8 to TRBJ2-7; TRBD2 agrees at 10 bases. The length of the CDR3 is 17 residues. CDR1 and CDR2 (germline): SGHVS, FQNEAQ. The CDR3 spells CASSSGGLAGDIYGQYF. The CDR3 nucleotides are TGTGCCAGCAGCTCGGGGGGTCTAGCGGGGGACATCTACGGGCAGTACTTC.

This clonotype appeared a few times. This sequence joins TRBV7-9 and TRBJ1-4; D is undetermined. This CDR3 has 13 amino acids. The germline V gene encodes CDR1 SEHNR and CDR2 FQNEAQ (reference sequence). V was trimmed by 5 bases and J by 10 bases, leaving 14 bases between them. The CDR3 DNA sequence: TGTGCCAGCAGCCAACCCACCGGGCTAAAACTGTTTTTT. Protein: CASSQPTGLKLFF.

This clonotype was seen a few times. This sequence joins TRBV4-3 and TRBJ2-3; 10 positions match TRBD2. The CDR3 totals 15 residues. V lost 4 bases to trimming and J lost 6 bases; unmatched junction nucleotides: 7. The germline V gene encodes CDR1 LGHNA and CDR2 YSLEER. Here the CDR3 reads CASSPEELAGDTQYF. In nucleotides, the CDR3 is TGCGCCAGCAGCCCCGAGGAACTAGCGGGGGATACGCAGTATTTT.

The rearrangement joins TRBV7-7 to TRBJ2-1; 9 bases are shared with TRBD2. V shed 5 bases and J 7 bases; nucleotides not matched to a gene: 6. Germline CDR1 and CDR2: SSHAT and FNYEAQ (reference sequence). This CDR3 region has 14 residues. CDR3 in DNA: TGTGCCAGCAGCGCCTCGACTAGCGGAAATGAGCAGTTCTTC. Translating it yields CASSASTSGNEQFF.

V usage is TRBV4-3 and J usage is TRBJ2-2; D remains unclear. Per germline, CDR1 LGHNA and CDR2 YSLEER. The CDR3 totals 14 residues. Trimming cost V 1 base and J 6 bases, with 9 bases left between them. Written as DNA, the CDR3 is TGCGCCAGCAGCCAAGTAAGATTCGCCGGGGAGCTGTTTTTT. It specifies CASSQVRFAGELFF.

A few counts support this clonotype. V gene TRBV20-1 combines with J gene TRBJ1-2; D gene ambiguous. V lost 1 base, J lost 7 bases, and 13 bases lay in between. The CDR3 has 13 amino acids. Germline CDR1 is DFQATT and CDR2 is SNEGSKA (reference sequence). The CDR3 here is CSARGAAGAGYTF. In DNA form, the CDR3 reads TGCAGTGCTAGAGGGGCCGCAGGAGCTGGCTACACCTTC.

This clonotype showed up just a few times. This chain connects TRBV20-1 to TRBJ1-2; D unresolved. The CDR3 length is 14 residues. Germline lookup yields CDR1 DFQATT and CDR2 SNEGSKA (reference sequence). Trimming cost V 1 base and J 3 bases, with 12 bases left between them. The CDR3 sequence: CSARGGGEDYGYTF. The CDR3 bases are TGCAGTGCTAGAGGCGGAGGAGAGGACTATGGCTACACCTTC.

This clonotype has only one observation. The chain carries TRBV10-3 and TRBJ2-1; D could derive from TRBD1 or TRBD2 (5 bases each). The DNA matches TRBJ2-7 better at its end, which makes the J call doubtful. CDR3 size: 15 residues. Germline V CDR1 and CDR2: ENHRY, SYGVKD. Written as DNA, the CDR3 is TGTGCCATCAGTGAGTCGGGAGACAGTCACAATGAGCAGTACTTC. As protein: CAISESGDSHNEQYF.

The chain has TRBV9 and TRBJ2-7, with a weak D call TRBD2 (5 bases). Germline CDR1 is SGDLS and CDR2 is YYNGEE. V gave up 0 bases and J gave up 6 bases, with 7 bases separating them. The CDR3 extends over 12 amino acids. This CDR3 is CASSVDRGEQYF. CDR3 nucleotides: TGTGCCAGCAGCGTAGATCGGGGCGAGCAGTACTTC.

The chain employs TRBV7-9 and TRBJ2-5; D is perhaps TRBD2 (5 bases). V was clipped by 2 bases and J by 5 bases, with 12 bases between them. CDR1 is SEHNR, CDR2 FQNEAQ, per germline (reference sequence). The CDR3 extends over 14 amino acids. The CDR3 sequence: CASSLPGIVETQYF. CDR3 bases: TGTGCCAGCAGCTTACCGGGGATCGTGGAGACCCAGTACTTC.

This clonotype was seen a handful of times. The CDR3 nucleotides are TGCAGTGCTGAGCCATACGAGCAGTACTTC. Protein sequence: CSAEPYEQYF. The chain has TRBV20-1 and TRBJ2-7; D gene uncertain. This CDR3 comprises 10 residues. Germline V CDR1 and CDR2: DFQATT, SNEGSKA (reference sequence). Trimming took off 5 bases at V and 4 bases at J, with 6 bases between the two ends.

There are a few counts of this clonotype. The chain joins TRBV7-9 to TRBJ2-3, with D possibly TRBD1 on 6 matching bases. In germline, CDR1 is SEHNR, CDR2 FQNEAQ (reference sequence). The CDR3 runs to 13 residues. V was cut by 4 bases and J by 8 bases, with 13 bases left in between. The CDR3 bases are TGTGCCAGCAGCTCCCTTCAGGGGAGTACGCAGTATTTT. Protein sequence: CASSSLQGSTQYF. Full variable domain (missing parts from reference TRBV7-9 and TRBJ2-3): DTGVSQNPRHKITKRGQNVTFRCDPISEHNRLYWYRQTLGQGPEFLTYFQNEAQLEKSRLLSDRFSAERPKGSFSTLEIQRTEQGDSAMYLCASSSLQGSTQYFGPGTRLTVL.

This clonotype was counted a few times. The chain employs TRBV4-2 and TRBJ1-2, with unresolved D. Germline V gene lookup returns CDR1 LGHNA and CDR2 YNFKEQ. The CDR3 runs to 12 residues. Trimming took off 0 bases at V and 8 bases at J, with 7 bases between the two ends. Written as DNA, the CDR3 is TGTGCCAGCAGCCAAGAAGTTACAGGCTACACCTTC. It encodes CASSQEVTGYTF.